This is a list of T cell receptor beta chains from one sample in a study of patients and donors after allogeneic stem cell transplantation. MiXCR, applied by TCRdb to the RT-PCR reads, yields one record per CDR3 protein. The sample comprises 800,000 to 1,000,000 distinct CDR3 sequences, about a sixth of which are singletons, and roughly 6% rests with the top ten. The sample comprised blood, either unsorted or a sorted T cell fraction (not recorded which). The source of these receptors is a human donor who was either an allogeneic HSCT recipient or a stem cell or donor lymphocyte infusion donor (not recorded which). It is not recorded whose cells these are; they may come from a transplant donor. Both conserved end residues are trimmed from each CDR3. Fields, in order: J gene, V gene, CDR3 protein.

J gene: TRBJ2-1
V gene: TRBV7-9
CDR3 protein: ASSFFPGEYNEQF

J gene: TRBJ2-1
V gene: TRBV5-1
CDR3 protein: ASRTRDEQF

J gene: TRBJ1-4
V gene: TRBV3-1
CDR3 protein: ASSQGGAPEKLF

J gene: TRBJ2-7
V gene: TRBV29-1
CDR3 protein: SVTLGRRSYEQY

J gene: TRBJ1-6
V gene: TRBV12-3/TRBV12-4
CDR3 protein: ASSNRDRGSPLH

J gene: TRBJ2-1
V gene: TRBV7-9
CDR3 protein: ASSVAGSGGLYNEQF

J gene: TRBJ2-7
V gene: TRBV5-1
CDR3 protein: ASTPSGSSSYEQY

J gene: TRBJ1-4
V gene: TRBV5-1
CDR3 protein: ASSLRPTNEKLF

J gene: TRBJ2-3
V gene: TRBV27
CDR3 protein: ASSSIPLTDTQY

J gene: TRBJ2-7
V gene: TRBV12-3/TRBV12-4
CDR3 protein: ASSPGLAGGSMTYEQY

J gene: TRBJ1-2
V gene: TRBV29-1
CDR3 protein: SVSRGQGYYGYT

J gene: TRBJ1-4
V gene: TRBV29-1
CDR3 protein: SVGKGGEKLF

J gene: TRBJ2-7
V gene: TRBV10-3
CDR3 protein: AINERGGSYEQY

J gene: TRBJ1-1
V gene: TRBV27
CDR3 protein: ASSLYQGFGDTEAF

J gene: TRBJ2-7
V gene: TRBV7-2
CDR3 protein: ASSRGVQGSYEQY

J gene: TRBJ2-3
V gene: TRBV20-1
CDR3 protein: SARVKDAGGTDTQY

J gene: TRBJ1-2
V gene: TRBV4-1
CDR3 protein: ASSQEAGGAYGYT

J gene: TRBJ1-1
V gene: TRBV7-9
CDR3 protein: ASSARDTENTEAF

J gene: TRBJ1-5
V gene: TRBV12-3/TRBV12-4
CDR3 protein: ASSPSVNSNQPQH

J gene: TRBJ1-3
V gene: TRBV5-1
CDR3 protein: ASSLGAGGNTIY

J gene: TRBJ1-5
V gene: TRBV24-1
CDR3 protein: ATSDVAGGEPQH

J gene: TRBJ2-7
V gene: TRBV12-3/TRBV12-4
CDR3 protein: ASSLALGLEQY

J gene: TRBJ2-1
V gene: TRBV20-1
CDR3 protein: SARDGTSGGAIYNEQF

J gene: TRBJ2-2
V gene: TRBV4-3
CDR3 protein: ASSRNSGGVLSGELF

J gene: TRBJ1-1
V gene: TRBV6-1
CDR3 protein: ASRPVGTSNTEAF

J gene: TRBJ2-3
V gene: TRBV5-1
CDR3 protein: ASSPQFGFTDTQY

J gene: TRBJ1-2
V gene: TRBV20-1
CDR3 protein: SARWEDGYT

J gene: TRBJ2-1
V gene: TRBV24-1
CDR3 protein: ATSDFSASHNEQF

J gene: TRBJ2-7
V gene: TRBV30
CDR3 protein: AWSRDRGPLREQY

J gene: TRBJ2-7
V gene: TRBV14
CDR3 protein: ASSQDPAGTVYEQY

J gene: TRBJ2-5
V gene: TRBV19
CDR3 protein: ASSWTSGGTKETQY

J gene: TRBJ1-2
V gene: TRBV11-2
CDR3 protein: ASSLARTYGYT

J gene: TRBJ1-2
V gene: TRBV4-3
CDR3 protein: ASSRLGDVGSYT

J gene: TRBJ1-1
V gene: TRBV5-6
CDR3 protein: ASSLEVDTEAF

J gene: TRBJ1-1
V gene: TRBV3-1
CDR3 protein: ASSQIQGGAF

J gene: TRBJ1-4
V gene: TRBV7-3
CDR3 protein: ASSLREGGKLF

J gene: TRBJ2-1
V gene: TRBV18
CDR3 protein: ASSPPGRNNNNEQF

J gene: TRBJ2-2
V gene: TRBV7-3
CDR3 protein: ASSLGPGGSGELF

J gene: TRBJ1-2
V gene: TRBV5-1
CDR3 protein: ASSLGDGRFYGYT

J gene: TRBJ2-5
V gene: TRBV20-1
CDR3 protein: SAASGTVQETQY

J gene: TRBJ2-2
V gene: TRBV20-1
CDR3 protein: SARCQSRTGELF

J gene: TRBJ2-5
V gene: TRBV20-1
CDR3 protein: SAQRSPAGGETQY

J gene: TRBJ2-2
V gene: TRBV15
CDR3 protein: ATSSGAKNTGELF

J gene: TRBJ2-7
V gene: TRBV30
CDR3 protein: AWIRDRGYEQY

J gene: TRBJ2-7
V gene: TRBV18
CDR3 protein: ASSPRLNTYEQY

J gene: TRBJ2-3
V gene: TRBV10-3
CDR3 protein: AISSAPTDTQY

J gene: TRBJ1-4
V gene: TRBV27
CDR3 protein: ASSSNRGGEKLF

J gene: TRBJ2-3
V gene: TRBV3-1
CDR3 protein: ASSQVHSRVADTQY

J gene: TRBJ2-5
V gene: TRBV5-1
CDR3 protein: ASSPRDSGETQY